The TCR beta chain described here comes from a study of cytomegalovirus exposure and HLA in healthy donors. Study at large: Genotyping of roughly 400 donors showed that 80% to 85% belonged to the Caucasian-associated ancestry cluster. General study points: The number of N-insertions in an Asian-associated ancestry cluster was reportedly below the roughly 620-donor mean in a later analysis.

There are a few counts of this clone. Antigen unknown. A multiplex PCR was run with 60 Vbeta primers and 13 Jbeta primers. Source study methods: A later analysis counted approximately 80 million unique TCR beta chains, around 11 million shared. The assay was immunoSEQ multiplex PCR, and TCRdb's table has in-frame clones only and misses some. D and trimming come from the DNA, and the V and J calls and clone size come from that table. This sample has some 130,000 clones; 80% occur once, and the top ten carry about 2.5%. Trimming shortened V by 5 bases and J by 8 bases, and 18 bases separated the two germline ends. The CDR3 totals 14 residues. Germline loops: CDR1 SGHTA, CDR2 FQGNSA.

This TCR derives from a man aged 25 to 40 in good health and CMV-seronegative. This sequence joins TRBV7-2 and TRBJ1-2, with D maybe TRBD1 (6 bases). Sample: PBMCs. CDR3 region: CASSHLYTGLGYTF. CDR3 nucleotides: TGTGCCAGCAGCCACCTATATACAGGGTTGGGCTACACCTTC. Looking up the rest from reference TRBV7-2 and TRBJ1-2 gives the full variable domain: GAGVSQSPSNKVTEKGKDVELRCDPISGHTALYWYRQSLGQGLEFLIYFQGNSAPDKSGLPSDRFSAERTGGSVSTLTIQRTQQEDSAVYLCASSHLYTGLGYTFGSGTRLTVV.